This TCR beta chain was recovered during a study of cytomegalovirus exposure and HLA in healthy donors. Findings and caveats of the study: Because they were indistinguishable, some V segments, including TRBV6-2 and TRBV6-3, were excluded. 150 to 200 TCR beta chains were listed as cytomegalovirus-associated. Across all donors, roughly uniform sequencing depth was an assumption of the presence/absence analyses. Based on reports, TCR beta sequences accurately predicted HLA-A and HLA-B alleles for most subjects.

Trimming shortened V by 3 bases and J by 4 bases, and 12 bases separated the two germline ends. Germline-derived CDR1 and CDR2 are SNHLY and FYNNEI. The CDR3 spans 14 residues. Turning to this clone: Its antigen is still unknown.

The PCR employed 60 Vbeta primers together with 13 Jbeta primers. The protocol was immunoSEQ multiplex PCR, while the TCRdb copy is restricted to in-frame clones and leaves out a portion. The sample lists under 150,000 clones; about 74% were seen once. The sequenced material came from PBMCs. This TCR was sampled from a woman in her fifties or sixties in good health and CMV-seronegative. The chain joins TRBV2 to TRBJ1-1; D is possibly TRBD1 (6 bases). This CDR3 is CASSEQGFGTEAFF. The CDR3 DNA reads TGTGCCAGCAGTGAGCAGGGGTTCGGCACTGAAGCTTTCTTT.